Listed below are T cell receptor beta chains from one sample, sequenced in a study of T-cell reconstitution after alpha-beta-depleted transplantation in children. TCRdb re-called the PCR reads with MiXCR, one entry per CDR3 protein. The data show 450,000 to 600,000 distinct CDR3 sequences, 10% to 15% seen once. The sequencing used PBMCs, mostly from graft donor cells, collected 360 days after TCRalphabeta/CD19-depleted stem cell transplant. These receptor sequences come from a male patient between 10 and 17 years old who had a stem cell transplant for acute myeloid leukemia, so the T cells may come from the graft donor. CDR3s include the opening cysteine and the closing phenylalanine or tryptophan. The D gene is left open where the match is weak. Not every row has a clone size; where given, it reads once, few, many or a size class.

>-|TRBV12-3/TRBV12-4|TRBJ2-4|-
TGTGCCAGCAGTTTAATCCCCAGCGGACTAGCCAAAAACATTCAGTACTTC
CASSLIPSGLAKNIQYF
>-|TRBV11-2|TRBJ1-4|TRBD1
TGTGCCAGCAGCCCCCCAGGGGGGGGTCAGGGACGGCATGAAAAACTGTTTTTT
CASSPPGGGQGRHEKLFF
>-|TRBV4-3|TRBJ2-3|-
TGCGCCAGCAGCCAAGAAAGGGGACATGCGTTCGCAGATACGCAGTATTTT
CASSQERGHAFADTQYF
>-|TRBV12-3/TRBV12-4|TRBJ1-5|-
TGTGCCAGCAGTCCCCTAGGAGGGGCTGGGAATCAGCCCCAGCATTTT
CASSPLGGAGNQPQHF
>few|TRBV24-1|TRBJ2-3|-
TGTGCCACCAGTGCCGGGACGCACACAGATACGCAGTATTTT
CATSAGTHTDTQYF
>-|TRBV29-1|TRBJ2-1|-
TGCAGCGCCCGGTTCTACAATGAGCAGTTCTTC
CSARFYNEQFF
>-|TRBV5-1|TRBJ2-5|-
TGCGCCAGCCGAGCCCTAGGGGCAGGGGAGACCCAGTACTTC
CASRALGAGETQYF
>few|TRBV28|TRBJ2-6|-
TGTGCCAGCCGATCCCCCCGGCCCTCTGGGGCCAACGTCCTGACTTTC
CASRSPRPSGANVLTF
>-|TRBV12-3/TRBV12-4|TRBJ2-7|TRBD2
TGTGCCAGCGCACTAACTTCCGGGACTAGGATCTACGAGCAGTACTTC
CASALTSGTRIYEQYF
>once|TRBV20-1|TRBJ2-7|-
TGCAGTGCTACCTCCCCGGGGGCTTACGAGCAGTACTTC
CSATSPGAYEQYF
>-|TRBV6-1|TRBJ2-3|-
TGTGCCAGCAGCCGTTCCCAGGCAGATACGCAGTATTTT
CASSRSQADTQYF
>few|TRBV28|TRBJ2-5|TRBD2
TGTGCCAGCAGTTTAGAGACTAGCGGGAACTGGGAGACCCAGTACTTC
CASSLETSGNWETQYF
>few|TRBV12-3/TRBV12-4|TRBJ2-5|-
TGTGCCAGCAGTTTAGGTCAAAGGGCCCAGTACTTC
CASSLGQRAQYF
>-|TRBV6-1|TRBJ2-7|TRBD2
TGTGCCAGCACTCGGGCTAGCGGGCCCATCTGGGGTTCCTACGAGCAGTACTTC
CASTRASGPIWGSYEQYF
>-|TRBV28|TRBJ2-1|TRBD2
TGTGCCAACAGTTCGACTCCAGCGGGAAGCTACAATGAGCAGTTCTTC
CANSSTPAGSYNEQFF
>-|TRBV14|TRBJ2-7|TRBD2
TGTGCCAGCAGCCAAGAAGGGTGGACTAGCGACACGGGTCTCACCTACGAGCAGTACTTC
CASSQEGWTSDTGLTYEQYF
>few|TRBV21-1|TRBJ1-5|-
TGTGCCAGCAGCAAAGTCCGGGACATTTCCTATAGCAATCAGCCCCAGCATTTT
CASSKVRDISYSNQPQHF
>once|TRBV4-1|TRBJ2-6|-
TGCGCCAGCAGCCAGCTCGAGCGGCTGATCTCTGGGGCCAACGTCCTGACTTTC
CASSQLERLISGANVLTF
>few|TRBV21-1|TRBJ2-3|-
TGTGCCAGCAGCAAACTCCCGACTCCTAGCACAGATACGCAGTATTTT
CASSKLPTPSTDTQYF
>few|TRBV28|TRBJ2-4|TRBD1
TGTGCCAGCAGTTTATCGACAGGGACACAAAACATTCAGTACTTC
CASSLSTGTQNIQYF
>many|TRBV24-1|TRBJ2-1|-
TGTGCCACCAGTGTTGCCGGCGGTGAGAATGAGCAGTTCTTC
CATSVAGGENEQFF
>many|TRBV29-1|TRBJ2-7|-
TGCAGCGCCGGGGTGATCGCCAGGGGGGCCTCCGAGCAGTACTTC
CSAGVIARGASEQYF
>-|TRBV6-2/TRBV6-3|TRBJ1-5|-
TGTGCCAGCAGTTACTCCGGGTGGCAGCCCCAGCATTTT
CASSYSGWQPQHF
>few|TRBV3-1|TRBJ2-1|-
TGTGCCAGCAGCCTTGACTTCGCCTACAATGAGCAGTTCTTC
CASSLDFAYNEQFF
>-|TRBV28|TRBJ2-7|-
TGTGCCAGCAGCCCCCTCGGACCAAAACCCGCCTACGAGCAGTACTTC
CASSPLGPKPAYEQYF
>many|TRBV5-1|TRBJ2-2|TRBD2
TGCGCCAGCAGCCCAGCGGGGGGCAACACCGGGGAGCTGTTTTTT
CASSPAGGNTGELFF
>few|TRBV7-8|TRBJ1-2|-
TGTGCCAGCAGCCTAACCCGGCAGCTATATGGCTACACCTTC
CASSLTRQLYGYTF
>few|TRBV6-5|TRBJ2-1|-
TGTGCCAGCAGTTTCCACACCGACAATGAGCAGTTCTTC
CASSFHTDNEQFF
>few|TRBV5-1|TRBJ2-5|TRBD2
TGCGCCAGCACCTTCTCCGTCCTAGCGGGAGTAGTGAGAGTGGAGACCCAGTACTTC
CASTFSVLAGVVRVETQYF
>few|TRBV15|TRBJ2-5|-
TGTGCCACCAGCATTACGGGAGCGGCGTTAAAGACCCAGTACTTC
CATSITGAALKTQYF
>-|TRBV29-1|TRBJ2-7|TRBD2
TGCAGCGTTGCCCCTAGCGGGACAAAACGGTGGCAGTACTTC
CSVAPSGTKRWQYF
>many|TRBV2|TRBJ2-3|-
TGTGCATGGCGGGGCCCCCAAGATACGCAGTATTTT
CAWRGPQDTQYF
>-|TRBV9|TRBJ2-1|TRBD2
TGTGCCAGCGGCGGGAGTGGGTACAATGAGCAGTTCTTC
CASGGSGYNEQFF
>-|TRBV3-1|TRBJ2-7|-
TGTGCCAGCAGCCCTCTCGGGGGTAGCTCCTACGAGCAGTACTTC
CASSPLGGSSYEQYF
>-|TRBV5-1|TRBJ2-7|TRBD2
TGCGCCAGCGGGCTAGCGGGAGTTGAGCAGTACTTC
CASGLAGVEQYF
>-|TRBV6-1|TRBJ2-1|-
TGTGCCAGCACCGAGGGGCTAGCGCACTACAATGAGCAGTTCTTC
CASTEGLAHYNEQFF
>few|TRBV7-2|TRBJ2-5|-
TGTGCCAGCAGCTTAGTGGGGGTGGGGAGAGAGACCCAGTACTTC
CASSLVGVGRETQYF
>many|TRBV12-3/TRBV12-4|TRBJ2-3|-
TGTGCCAGCAGCACCACCTGGGGAGCTTCGGGGGATACGCAGTATTTT
CASSTTWGASGDTQYF
>few|TRBV12-3/TRBV12-4|TRBJ1-5|-
TGTGCCAGCAGTCCTTACAGGGCCACTCAGCCCCAGCATTTT
CASSPYRATQPQHF
>-|TRBV7-3|TRBJ2-7|-
TGTGCCAGCAGCCTACGAGGTGGGACGGCCAAAACTTCCTACGAGCAGTACTTC
CASSLRGGTAKTSYEQYF
>-|TRBV3-1|TRBJ2-2|-
TGTGCCAGCAGCCACCCTACTAGAACCGGGGAGCTGTTTTTT
CASSHPTRTGELFF
>few|TRBV11-1|TRBJ1-1|-
TGTGCCAGCAGCTTAGCGGTGGCAAGAGGGATTATCATGAACACTGAAGCTTTCTTT
CASSLAVARGIIMNTEAFF
>-|TRBV29-1|TRBJ1-2|-
TGCAGCGTTCGCCTCGGGGCGGGGAGTGGCTACACCTTC
CSVRLGAGSGYTF
>many|TRBV20-1|TRBJ2-7|-
TGCAGTGCCCCGCGGCAAGCGGTGACCTACGAGCAGTACTTC
CSAPRQAVTYEQYF
>-|TRBV20-1|TRBJ2-7|-
TGCAGTGCTATAGATTGGCGGGGACTGCTGTCCTACGAGCAGTACTTC
CSAIDWRGLLSYEQYF
>many|TRBV29-1|TRBJ2-5|TRBD2
TGCAGCGTTGAACCCCCATTGGGGGGGGGAAAGACCCAGTACTTC
CSVEPPLGGGKTQYF
>-|TRBV7-6|TRBJ2-5|-
TGTGCCAGCAGCTTAGCGCCTAGCAGCCAAGAGACCCAGTACTTC
CASSLAPSSQETQYF
>few|TRBV7-9|TRBJ2-7|-
TGTGCCAGCAGCTTGCTGGGGGAAACAGGAAACGAGCAGTACTTC
CASSLLGETGNEQYF
>many|TRBV28|TRBJ1-6|-
TGTGCCAGTGAGGGGGTTCCGGGTAATTCACCCCTCCACTTT
CASEGVPGNSPLHF
>many|TRBV7-2|TRBJ2-7|TRBD2
TGTGCCAGCAGCATCGGACTAGCTCCTCGGGAGCAGTACTTC
CASSIGLAPREQYF
>many|TRBV5-1|TRBJ2-4|-
TGCGCCAGCAGCTTGGAAAGGGCCGTCTTAGCCAAAAACATTCAGTACTTC
CASSLERAVLAKNIQYF
>-|TRBV20-1|TRBJ2-1|-
TGCAGTGCTAGTGGTAATAAAAACTCTTACAATGAGCAGTTCTTC
CSASGNKNSYNEQFF
>-|TRBV6-2/TRBV6-3|TRBJ2-7|TRBD2
TGTGCCAGCACTACTACTTCGAGACTAGCGGGAGGGACCTACGAGCAGTACTTC
CASTTTSRLAGGTYEQYF
>many|TRBV18|TRBJ2-7|-
TGTGCCAGCTCACCGGTCGAGAGTGGAACCTACGAGCAGTACTTC
CASSPVESGTYEQYF
>many|TRBV5-1|TRBJ1-1|-
TGCGCCAGCAGCCCGGAGGCAGTTTTGAACACTGAAGCTTTCTTT
CASSPEAVLNTEAFF